This T cell receptor (beta chain) was recorded in a study of T cells in Graves' hyperthyroidism and ophthalmopathy (dated by TCRdb to about 2019). Some background on the complete study: Peripheral blood was collected at initial diagnosis, before any treatment. To identify distinguishing TCR V-J signatures, a discovery cohort of some 99 patients was used, comprising some 43 with Graves' ophthalmopathy and approximately 57 with stable Graves' hyperthyroidism. Whether ophthalmopathy could be predicted prospectively was tested in an independent validation cohort made up of roughly 20 hyperthyroidism patients plus 17 patients who later progressed to ophthalmopathy. The 100 discovery patients were divided at random into training and test sets in a 7:3 ratio. In six Graves' hyperthyroidism patients, the study also compared T-cell repertoires from thyroid tissue with T-cell repertoires from blood. After sampling, hyperthyroidism patients received methimazole starting at 30 mg daily, and ophthalmopathy patients received high-dose intravenous methylprednisolone. According to the paper, TCR Vbeta CDR3 sequencing was carried out on 135 peripheral blood samples, which came from fewer than 50 ophthalmopathy, around 75 hyperthyroidism and approximately 17 progressor patients.

This clonotype showed up many times. Its antigen remains undetermined. The record has no base qualities; no much larger clone is one base away. Amplification of TCR beta CDR3 regions was carried out from RNA transcripts. For the first round of RT-PCR on the TCR CDR3, the HTBI primer set was used together with the Qiagen OneStep RT-PCR kit. Libraries were constructed in a second round of multiplex PCR, after which size selection and purification were carried out. Libraries were sequenced paired-end with 100 bp reads on an Illumina HiSeq2000. In the authors' own workflow: SOAPnuke was used to process the raw data, with reads discarded if the reads contained adapters or uncalled bases, had a mean Phred below 15, or lacked an exact constant-primer or identifier match. High-quality paired reads were merged using COPE v1.2.5, and each unique nucleotide sequence was defined as a clonotype. MiTCR v1.1 was used to align the clonotypes against IMGT TRBV, TRBD and TRBJ reference segments. Analysis was restricted to V-J combinations with a frequency above 0.0001, which covered 98% to 99.2% of repertoires. A TCS score was defined as the ratio of F50 (clonal expansion) to E x V (chaos), with BLOSUM62-based TCRdist applied between CDR3 peptides within each V-J. Welch's t-statistics and random forest reduced some 510 V-J features to 13, which were used in a naive Bayes classifier (R e1071). In TCRdb, the public reads were trimmed at Q25 with fastp and aligned with MiXCR, with productive beta chains retained. Rows are combined by CDR3 protein, so each entry shows the most common genes and DNA. It is TCRdb's table, rather than the study itself, that gives the V and J calls and clone size. The table for this sample lists around 300,000 distinct CDR3 sequences; 14% of them were counted only once. Roughly 25% of the sample is held by the ten biggest clonotypes.

Points the paper makes about the study in general: Most expanded thyroid clonotypes (frequency above 0.001) were also found in blood, which suggests that blood repertoires may mirror thyroid immune responses. In validation, progression to ophthalmopathy was predicted by the model with 70.59% sensitivity and about 72% specificity, a median of approximately 7.1 months before onset. A model built on a 13 V-J signature distinguished ophthalmopathy from stable hyperthyroidism, reaching 87.88% sensitivity and around 81% specificity in cross-validation and 80%/75% in testing. No statistical method was used to fix the sample size in advance, and group allocation was not hidden from the investigators.

The CDR3 runs 13 residues from the cysteine to the phenylalanine. This entry keeps only the CDR3 DNA: 39 bases, framed from base 1. CDR1 and CDR2, looked up from the germline V gene, are SNHLY and FYNNEI. V is pared back by 4 bases and J by 6 bases, with 12 bases lying between the germline termini. Graves' hyperthyroidism was defined as stable when no progression to ophthalmopathy occurred over 18 months of follow-up. Hyperthyroidism patients were newly diagnosed, had a disease duration of under 2 months, and were aged 18 to 65 years. Any patient with an uncontrolled infection, another autoimmune disease, pregnancy or lactation was excluded. Clinical symptoms, serum thyroxine and TRAb, thyroid ultrasound, and orbital computed tomography formed the basis for the diagnoses. PBMCs were isolated from about 9 ml of fresh peripheral blood by Ficoll-Paque density gradient centrifugation. Total RNA was extracted using Trizol reagent, and RNA quality was assessed on an Agilent 2100 Bioanalyzer.

The sequenced sample consisted of blood. This receptor was identified in a woman aged 25-40 years with Graves' hyperthyroidism. This chain joins TRBV2 to TRBJ1-2, with an unclear D gene assignment. The sequenced DNA is TGTGCCAGCAGTGCTGAGACACCACATGGCTACACCTTC. Protein translation: CASSAETPHGYTF.